The 25 T cell receptor beta chains below come from one sample, sequenced in a study of graft-versus-host responses after intestinal transplantation. Generated by immunoSEQ multiplex PCR, the TCRdb table keeps only in-frame clones and is missing some. The sample comprises more than 40,000 clones, 90% to 95% of which are singletons, and roughly 0.21% rests with the top ten. These receptors have no known antigen. Material: unstimulated CD8+ T cells sorted from spleen or lymph node cells, obtained before transplant. All receptors derive from a human donor who was the organ donor for an intestinal transplant.

This clone is a singleton in its sample. The V gene is TRBV21-1, the J gene TRBJ2-7; the table gives TRBD1 as D, unverified against the DNA. TRBV21-1 is described as a pseudogene. The CDR3 is 13 residues long. Here the CDR3 DNA reads TGTGCCAGCGTCGTGGACAGAGACTACGAGCAGTACTTC. Amino acids: CASVVDRDYEQYF.

The V call is TRBV5-1, the J call TRBJ2-1, with a possible D match to TRBD1 (5 bases). Germline V gene sequence: CDR1 SGHRS, CDR2 YFSETQ. The CDR3 extends over 13 amino acids. V was clipped by 1 base and J by 10 bases, with 12 bases between them. CDR3 coding DNA: TGCGCCAGCAGCTTGCCAGGGAACTACGAGCAGTTCTTC. Its protein is CASSLPGNYEQFF.

As for this clone: The same CDR3 also results from other DNA sequences found in this sample. This chain uses TRBV10-3 with TRBJ2-1; D is unclear. Trimming took 7 bases from V and 0 from J, leaving 10 bases between them. Germline assignment: CDR1 ENHRY and CDR2 SYGVKD. The CDR3 runs 14 residues. CDR3 residues: CAINDGLSYNEQFF. The CDR3 DNA reads TGTGCCATCAACGACGGTCTCTCCTACAATGAGCAGTTCTTC.

The rearrangement joins TRBV7-3 to TRBJ1-1; D is undetermined. V was shortened by 2 bases and J by 0 bases, with 7 bases between the two germline ends. Germline V gives CDR1 SGHTA, CDR2 FQGTGA. CDR3 length: 14 residues. CDR3 region: CASSLDAVNTEAFF. CDR3 nucleotides: TGTGCCAGCAGCTTAGACGCGGTGAACACTGAAGCTTTCTTT.

This chain links TRBV2 with TRBJ1-6; possible D gene TRBD1, 5 bases. Trimming took 10 bases from V and 4 from J, leaving 14 bases between them. The CDR3 runs 14 residues. Germline V gene lookup returns CDR1 SNHLY and CDR2 FYNNEI. Written as DNA, the CDR3 is TGTGCCATCGGACCAGGGTCTTATAATTCACCCCTCCACTTT. Its protein is CAIGPGSYNSPLHF.

The chain links TRBV4-1 to TRBJ2-7; D ambiguous. Trimming shortened V by 3 bases and J by 4 bases, and 10 bases separated the two germline ends. The germline V gene encodes CDR1 MGHRA and CDR2 YSYEKL. The CDR3 extends over 13 amino acids. The DNA of the CDR3 is TGCGCCAGCAGCCAGAAGGACGGTTACGAGCAGTACTTC. Its protein product is CASSQKDGYEQYF.

The chain couples TRBV10-3 to TRBJ2-7; perhaps D is TRBD1 or TRBD2 (5 bases each). V was pared by 6 bases and J by 1 base, with 13 bases between. Germline CDR1 is ENHRY and CDR2 is SYGVKD. The CDR3 contains 14 residues. The CDR3 DNA follows: TGTGCCATCAGAAGCCGGGACGGTTCCTACGAGCAGTACTTC. Encoded protein: CAIRSRDGSYEQYF.

V gene TRBV7-6 combines with J gene TRBJ2-3; 8 bases fit TRBD1. The CDR3 totals 17 residues. Germline values: CDR1 SGHVS, CDR2 FNYEAQ. The V gene end was trimmed by 0 bases and the J gene end by 2 bases; junction bases not matched to a gene: 7. The DNA for the CDR3 is TGTGCCAGCAGCTTAGCGGTCGGGACAGGATACACAGATACGCAGTATTTT. This encodes CASSLAVGTGYTDTQYF.

The chain couples TRBV10-3 to TRBJ1-4; TRBD1 agrees at 8 bases. This CDR3 is built from 11 residues. Germline CDR1 is ENHRY and CDR2 is SYGVKD. The CDR3 is CETGDNEKLFF. The CDR3 nucleotides read TGTGAGACAGGGGATAATGAAAAACTGTTTTTT.

The chain recombines TRBV5-1 with TRBJ2-5; possible D gene TRBD1, 5 bases. The CDR3 runs to 14 residues. Germline V gene data show CDR1 as SGHRS and CDR2 as YFSETQ. V gave up 1 base and J gave up 4 bases, with 11 bases separating them. The CDR3 nucleotides read TGCGCCAGCAGCTTGCAGGGAAACGTAGAGACCCAGTACTTC. As protein: CASSLQGNVETQYF.

J is TRBJ2-2 and V is TRBV9; D is unresolved. The germline gives CDR1 SGDLS, CDR2 YYNGEE. This CDR3 is built from 13 residues. The ends were cut back, 0 bases at V and 7 bases at J, with 7 bases in the middle. The CDR3 bases are TGTGCCAGCAGCGTAGTTGAGAGCGGGGAGCTGTTTTTT. It yields the protein CASSVVESGELFF.

The V call is TRBV7-9, the J call TRBJ2-7; the match to TRBD2 covers 15 bases. CDR3 length: 19 amino acids. Germline CDR1 is SEHNR and CDR2 is FQNEAQ (reference sequence). V shed 3 bases and J 3 bases; nucleotides not matched to a gene: 12. The CDR3 sequence is CASSFPRRGTSGGNYEQYF. CDR3 DNA: TGTGCCAGCAGCTTTCCTCGGCGAGGGACTAGCGGGGGGAACTACGAGCAGTACTTC.

The sample holds one count of this clone. The J gene is TRBJ2-7, the V gene TRBV4-2; D is unclear. CDR3 length: 16 amino acids. With 0 bases removed from V and 1 base from J, the gap between germline ends came to 13 bases. Germline CDR1 is LGHNA and CDR2 is YNFKEQ. CDR3 coding DNA: TGTGCCAGCAGCCAAGAACCGGGTTTGGGGTCCTACGAGCAGTACTTC. This gives the protein CASSQEPGLGSYEQYF.

V gene TRBV29-1 combines with J gene TRBJ2-7; 9 bases fit TRBD2. After removal of 8 bases from V and 1 base from J, the junction contained 6 bases not matched to a gene. CDR1 is SQVTM and CDR2 is ANQGSEA in the germline V gene. CDR3 length: 13 amino acids. The CDR3 nucleotides are TGCAGCTCTCGGACTAGCGATTCCTACGAGCAGTACTTC. This gives the protein CSSRTSDSYEQYF.

The CDR3 region has the DNA TGTGCCAGCAGCTCTGGACAGGGCGATCAGCCCCAGCATTTT. Translating it yields CASSSGQGDQPQHF. This chain uses TRBV5-8 with TRBJ1-5; 8 nucleotides agree with TRBD1. The V and J ends lost 3 bases and 5 bases, in that order; junction bases with no gene match: 4. The CDR3 has 14 residues. Germline CDR1 reads SGHTS; CDR2 reads YDEGEE.

The CDR3 sequence is CASSALRGAGSPLHF. Written as DNA, the CDR3 is TGTGCCAGCAGTGCGCTACGAGGGGCAGGTTCACCCCTCCACTTT. The chain couples TRBV28 to TRBJ1-6, with D perhaps TRBD1 (5 bases). The CDR3 contains 15 residues. V was shortened by 5 bases and J by 9 bases, with 17 bases between the two germline ends. CDR1 and CDR2 (germline): MDHEN, SYDVKM. The full variable domain, rest sourced from reference TRBV28 and TRBJ1-6, is DVKVTQSSRYLVKRTGEKVFLECVQDMDHENMFWYRQDPGLGLRLIYFSYDVKMKEKGDIPEGYSVSREKKERFSLILESASTNQTSMYLCASSALRGAGSPLHFGNGTRLTVT.

The chain couples TRBV5-1 to TRBJ2-1; 9 bases fit TRBD1. Germline V lookup: CDR1 SGHRS, CDR2 YFSETQ. V dropped 4 bases and J dropped 1; count of bases not matched to a gene: 0. The CDR3 sequence is 14 residues long. For the CDR3, the DNA is TGCGCCAGCAGCGGGACAGGGTCCTACAATGAGCAGTTCTTC. It yields the protein CASSGTGSYNEQFF.

This rearrangement joins TRBV27 to TRBJ2-7, with TRBD1 identical over 7 bases. The germline V gene encodes CDR1 MNHEY and CDR2 SMNVEV (reference sequence). This CDR3 contains 15 residues. The J segment lost 3 bases and the V segment lost 7 bases, leaving 12 bases of the junction unmatched. CDR3 loop: CASTTPPGQRYEQYF. CDR3 DNA: TGTGCCAGCACAACGCCACCGGGACAGCGCTACGAGCAGTACTTC.

CDR3 nucleotides: TGCGCCAGCAGTCAATCTCCCACTCAGCTAGCGCACGAGCAGTACTTC. It yields the protein CASSQSPTQLAHEQYF. This chain joins TRBV23-1 and TRBJ2-7, with a possible D match to TRBD2 (6 bases). TRBV23-1 is placed among ORFs of uncertain function. The CDR3 length is 16 residues. V shed 0 bases and J shed 5 bases, with 17 bases lying between them.

The CDR3 loop reads CASSAHPGGLNEQFF. The CDR3 DNA sequence: TGTGCCAGCAGCGCACACCCTGGGGGGTTAAATGAGCAGTTCTTC. The chain carries TRBV7-3 and TRBJ2-1, with D possibly TRBD2 on 6 matching bases. Germline assignment: CDR1 SGHTA and CDR2 FQGTGA. This CDR3 has 15 residues. The germline V and J ends were trimmed by 5 bases and 7 bases, with 18 bases remaining between them.

The chain employs TRBV30 and TRBJ2-1; 13 bases are shared with TRBD2. The CDR3 contains 15 residues. Germline V lookup: CDR1 GTSNPN, CDR2 SVGIG (reference sequence). V lost 0 bases, J lost 5 bases, and 1 base stayed unmatched. CDR3 DNA sequence: TGTGCCTGGAGTGTCACTAGCGGGGGGGACAATGAGCAGTTCTTC. It is translated as CAWSVTSGGDNEQFF.

For the CDR3, the DNA is TGTGCCACCAGCGTAGGACAGGGCTCGATCCAGGAAAAAGAGACCCAGTACTTC. Encoded protein: CATSVGQGSIQEKETQYF. The chain employs TRBV15 and TRBJ2-5; 8 bases map to TRBD1. The J segment lost 3 bases and the V segment lost 5 bases, leaving 17 bases of the junction unmatched. CDR3 length: 18 amino acids. Per the germline V gene, CDR1 is LNHNV and CDR2 is YYDKDF (reference sequence).

V usage is TRBV7-9 and J usage is TRBJ2-7; D possibly corresponds to TRBD1 (7 bases). The CDR3 has 14 amino acids. The germline V and J ends were trimmed by 3 bases and 6 bases, with 15 bases remaining between them. The germline CDR1 and CDR2 sequences are SEHNR and FQNEAQ (reference sequence). For the CDR3, the DNA is TGTGCCAGCAGCTTCTCGGAGGGGGCTTTCGAGCAGTACTTC. Protein product: CASSFSEGAFEQYF.

The V gene is TRBV13, the J gene TRBJ2-5; 10 bases are shared with TRBD2. The CDR3 consists of 18 residues. Losses at the gene ends were 0 bases for V and 9 bases for J; bases not matched to a gene: 16. Germline CDR1 and CDR2: PRHDT and FYEKMQ (reference sequence). The CDR3 region has the DNA TGTGCCAGCAGCTTAGGACTAGCGGGGAGTGTGGTAGGTGAGGCCCAGTACTTC. It encodes CASSLGLAGSVVGEAQYF.

CDR3 nucleotide sequence: TGCGCCAGCAGCCAAGAATTCGGGCCAGATCTTAGCACAGATACGCAGTATTTT. Translation: CASSQEFGPDLSTDTQYF. This chain uses TRBV4-1 with TRBJ2-3; D is undetermined. The CDR3 contains 18 residues. Trimming cost V 0 bases and J 0 bases, with 16 bases left between them. Germline assignment: CDR1 MGHRA and CDR2 YSYEKL.